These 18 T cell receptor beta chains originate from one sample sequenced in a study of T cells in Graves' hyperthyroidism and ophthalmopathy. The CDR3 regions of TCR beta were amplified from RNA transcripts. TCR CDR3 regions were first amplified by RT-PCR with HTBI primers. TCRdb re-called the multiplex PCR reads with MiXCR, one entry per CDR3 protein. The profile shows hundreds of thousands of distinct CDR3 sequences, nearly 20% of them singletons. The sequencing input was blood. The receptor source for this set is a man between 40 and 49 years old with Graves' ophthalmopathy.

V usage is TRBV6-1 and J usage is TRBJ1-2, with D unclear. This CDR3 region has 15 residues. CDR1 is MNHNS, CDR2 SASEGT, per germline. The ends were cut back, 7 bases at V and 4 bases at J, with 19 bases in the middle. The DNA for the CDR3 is TGTGCCAGCAAAACCACGACGAACGTACTCTATGGCTACACCTTC. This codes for CASKTTTNVLYGYTF.

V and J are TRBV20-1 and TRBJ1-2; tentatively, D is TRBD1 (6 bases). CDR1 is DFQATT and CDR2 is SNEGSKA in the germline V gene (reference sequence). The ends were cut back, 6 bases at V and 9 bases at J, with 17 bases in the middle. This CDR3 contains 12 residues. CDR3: CSAPGGGQSYTF. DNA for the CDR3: TGCAGTGCCCCGGGGGGGGGCCAAAGCTACACCTTC.

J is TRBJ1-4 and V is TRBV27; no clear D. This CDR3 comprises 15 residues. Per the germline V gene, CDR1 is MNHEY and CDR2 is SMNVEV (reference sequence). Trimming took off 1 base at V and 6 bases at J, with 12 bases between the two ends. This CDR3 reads CASSLFAGSDEKLFF. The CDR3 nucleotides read TGTGCCAGCAGTTTATTTGCGGGGTCTGATGAAAAACTGTTTTTT.

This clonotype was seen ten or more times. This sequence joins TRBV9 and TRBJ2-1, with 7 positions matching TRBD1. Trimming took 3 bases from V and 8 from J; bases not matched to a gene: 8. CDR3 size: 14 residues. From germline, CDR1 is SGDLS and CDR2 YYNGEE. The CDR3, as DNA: TGTGCCAGCAGCGCCAGAGGGGGCAATGATGAGCAGTTCTTC. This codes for CASSARGGNDEQFF. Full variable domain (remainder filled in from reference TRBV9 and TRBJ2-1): DSGVTQTPKHLITATGQRVTLRCSPRSGDLSVYWYQQSLDQGLQFLIQYYNGEERAKGNILERFSAQQFPDLHSELNLSSLELGDSALYFCASSARGGNDEQFFGPGTRLTVL.

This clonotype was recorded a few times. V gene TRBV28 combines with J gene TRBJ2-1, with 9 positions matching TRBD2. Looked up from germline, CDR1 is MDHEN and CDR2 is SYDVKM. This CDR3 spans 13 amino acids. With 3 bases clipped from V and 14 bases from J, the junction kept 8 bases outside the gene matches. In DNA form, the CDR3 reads TGTGCCAGCAGTTTGACCGGGACTAGCACGGAGTTCTTC. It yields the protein CASSLTGTSTEFF.

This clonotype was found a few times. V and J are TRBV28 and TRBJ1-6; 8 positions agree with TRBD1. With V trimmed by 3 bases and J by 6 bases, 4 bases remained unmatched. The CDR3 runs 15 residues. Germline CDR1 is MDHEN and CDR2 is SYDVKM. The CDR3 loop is CASSFRDRSNSPLHF. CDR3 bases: TGTGCCAGCAGTTTCCGGGACAGGAGTAATTCACCCCTCCACTTT.

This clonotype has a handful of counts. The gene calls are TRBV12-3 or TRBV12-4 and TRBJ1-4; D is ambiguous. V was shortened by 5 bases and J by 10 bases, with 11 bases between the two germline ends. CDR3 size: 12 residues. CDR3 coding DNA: TGTGCCAGCAGTACCCTGGGGAGAAAACTGTTTTTT. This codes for CASSTLGRKLFF.

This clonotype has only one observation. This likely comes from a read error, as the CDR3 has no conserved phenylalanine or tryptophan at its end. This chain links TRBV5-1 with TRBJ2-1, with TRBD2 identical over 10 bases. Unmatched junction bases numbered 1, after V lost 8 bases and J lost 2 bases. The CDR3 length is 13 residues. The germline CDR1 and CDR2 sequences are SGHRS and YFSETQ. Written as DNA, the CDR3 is TGCGCCAGTACTAGCGGGGCCTACAATGAGCAGTTCTAC. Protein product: CASTSGAYNEQFY.

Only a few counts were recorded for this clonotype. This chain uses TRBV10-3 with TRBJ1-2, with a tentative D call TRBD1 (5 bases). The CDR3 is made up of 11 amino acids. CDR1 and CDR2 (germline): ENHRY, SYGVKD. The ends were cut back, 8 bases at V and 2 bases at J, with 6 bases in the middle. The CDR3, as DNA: TGTGCCATCGGGGGGAACTATGGCTACACCTTC. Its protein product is CAIGGNYGYTF.

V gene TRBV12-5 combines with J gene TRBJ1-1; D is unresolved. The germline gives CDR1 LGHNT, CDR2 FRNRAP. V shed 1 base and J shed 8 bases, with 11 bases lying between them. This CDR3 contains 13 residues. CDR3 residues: CASGLEQELEAFF. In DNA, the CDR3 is TGTGCTAGTGGTTTGGAGCAGGAACTAGAAGCTTTCTTT.

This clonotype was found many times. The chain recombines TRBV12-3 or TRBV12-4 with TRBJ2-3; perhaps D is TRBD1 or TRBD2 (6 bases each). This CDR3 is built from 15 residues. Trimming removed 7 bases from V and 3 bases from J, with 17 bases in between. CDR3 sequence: CASNSRGGTTDTQYF. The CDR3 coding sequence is TGTGCCAGCAACTCAAGGGGCGGGACAACAGATACGCAGTATTTT.

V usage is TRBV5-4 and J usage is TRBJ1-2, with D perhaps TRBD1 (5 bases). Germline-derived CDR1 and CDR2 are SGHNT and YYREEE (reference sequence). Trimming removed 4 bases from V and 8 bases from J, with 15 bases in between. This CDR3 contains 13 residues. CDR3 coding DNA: TGTGCCAGCAGCGTCCGGGACGCGAAGGGCTACACCTTC. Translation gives CASSVRDAKGYTF.

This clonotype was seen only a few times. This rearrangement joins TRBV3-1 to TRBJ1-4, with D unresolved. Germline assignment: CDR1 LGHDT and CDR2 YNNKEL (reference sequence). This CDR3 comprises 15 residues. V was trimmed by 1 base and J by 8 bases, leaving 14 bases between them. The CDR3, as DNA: TGTGCCAGCAGCCAAGTGCGGCATAAAGGGGAAAAACTGTTTTTT. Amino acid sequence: CASSQVRHKGEKLFF.

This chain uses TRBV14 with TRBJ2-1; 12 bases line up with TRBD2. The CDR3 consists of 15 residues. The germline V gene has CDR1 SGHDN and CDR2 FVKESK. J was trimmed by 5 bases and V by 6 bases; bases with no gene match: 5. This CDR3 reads CASSTRTSGDNEQFF. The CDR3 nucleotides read TGTGCCAGCAGTACCCGGACTAGCGGGGACAATGAGCAGTTCTTC.

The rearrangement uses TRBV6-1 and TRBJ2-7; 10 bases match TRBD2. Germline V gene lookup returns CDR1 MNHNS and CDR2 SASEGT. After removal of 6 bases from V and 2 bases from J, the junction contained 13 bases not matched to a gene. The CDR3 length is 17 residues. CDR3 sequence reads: CASSLTITSGVTYEQYF. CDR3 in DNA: TGTGCCAGCAGCCTTACAATTACTAGCGGGGTTACCTACGAGCAGTACTTC.

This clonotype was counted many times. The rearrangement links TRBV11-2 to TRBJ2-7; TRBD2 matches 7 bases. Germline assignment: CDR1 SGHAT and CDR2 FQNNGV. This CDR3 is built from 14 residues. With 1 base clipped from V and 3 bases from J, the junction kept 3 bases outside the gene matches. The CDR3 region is CASSLGRGGYEQYF. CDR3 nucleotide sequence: TGTGCCAGCAGCTTAGGCCGCGGGGGCTACGAGCAGTACTTC.

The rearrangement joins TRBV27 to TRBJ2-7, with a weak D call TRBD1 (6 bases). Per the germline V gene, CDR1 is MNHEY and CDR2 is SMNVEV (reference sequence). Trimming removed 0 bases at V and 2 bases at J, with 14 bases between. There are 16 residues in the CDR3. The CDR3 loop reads CASSLSSRGVTYEQYF. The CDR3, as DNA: TGTGCCAGCAGTTTATCAAGCAGGGGAGTAACCTACGAGCAGTACTTC.

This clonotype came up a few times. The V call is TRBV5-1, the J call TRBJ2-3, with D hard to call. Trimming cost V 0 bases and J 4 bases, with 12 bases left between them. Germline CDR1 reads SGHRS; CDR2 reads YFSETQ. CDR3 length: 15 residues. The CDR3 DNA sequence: TGCGCCAGCAGCTTGGCCGCGGCGAGCGCAGATACGCAGTATTTT. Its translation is CASSLAAASADTQYF.